What follows are 30 T cell receptor beta chains derived from one specimen sequenced in a study of identical twins. MiXCR was run by TCRdb on the 5' RACE reads, yielding one entry per CDR3 protein. Here the sample spans 700,000 or so distinct CDR3 sequences, 8.6% being singletons. The same sample was also studied in work on yellow fever vaccine responses in identical twins.

The sequenced sample was PBMCs. The receptors shown here come from a woman under 30 in good health.

The chain carries TRBV7-9 and TRBJ1-2; D remains ambiguous. The ends were cut back, 5 bases at V and 6 bases at J, with 16 bases in the middle. The CDR3 contains 14 residues. Germline loops: CDR1 SEHNR, CDR2 FQNEAQ (reference sequence). CDR3 DNA: TGTGCCAGCAGCCCTGGTCAGCCCGTCGATGGCTACACCTTC. Translation: CASSPGQPVDGYTF.

This clonotype was observed a few times. The gene calls are TRBV7-3 and TRBJ2-1; 14 nucleotides line up with TRBD2. The CDR3 is made up of 15 amino acids. The germline gives CDR1 SGHTA, CDR2 FQGTGA. Germline trimming cut 5 bases from V and 7 bases from J; bases unmatched to any gene: 4. The CDR3 here is CASSTGTSGGNEQFF. In DNA, the CDR3 is TGTGCCAGCAGCACGGGGACTAGCGGGGGAAATGAGCAGTTCTTC.

This clonotype was observed a few times. The chain employs TRBV20-1 and TRBJ2-3; 13 nucleotides line up with TRBD2. Losses at the gene ends were 3 bases for V and 6 bases for J; bases not matched to a gene: 12. The CDR3 has 17 amino acids. Germline V gene data show CDR1 as DFQATT and CDR2 as SNEGSKA (reference sequence). CDR3 nucleotide sequence: TGCAGTGCTAGGGGGGTACTAGCGGGGGGGATCCACGATACGCAGTATTTT. Amino acids: CSARGVLAGGIHDTQYF.

This clonotype was picked up a small number of times. This CDR3 is CSARTGIGYYGYTF. In DNA form, the CDR3 reads TGCAGTGCTAGAACAGGGATAGGATACTATGGCTACACCTTC. V and J are TRBV20-1 and TRBJ1-2; a possible D gene is TRBD1 (6 bases). Germline V lookup: CDR1 DFQATT, CDR2 SNEGSKA (reference sequence). V lost 2 bases and J 3 bases, leaving 13 bases between the germline ends. The length of the CDR3 is 14 residues.

This clonotype was seen a handful of times. J is TRBJ2-2 and V is TRBV12-3 or TRBV12-4; 7 nucleotides align to TRBD2. With 2 bases clipped from V and 5 bases from J, the junction kept 5 bases outside the gene matches. CDR3 length equals 15 residues. This chain's CDR3 is CASSLWPGGTGELFF. The CDR3 DNA reads as TGTGCCAGCAGTTTATGGCCCGGGGGGACCGGGGAGCTGTTTTTT.

Ten or more counts support this clonotype. The rearrangement joins TRBV6-5 to TRBJ2-4; D is possibly TRBD1 (5 bases). The CDR3 is 16 amino acids. Trimming pared 1 base from V and 3 bases from J, leaving 13 bases between. Looked up from germline, CDR1 is MNHEY and CDR2 is SVGAGI. Here the CDR3 reads CASSYFPRVDKNIQYF. Written as DNA, the CDR3 is TGTGCCAGCAGTTACTTTCCCAGGGTCGACAAAAACATTCAGTACTTC.

This clonotype was detected ten times or more. This chain connects TRBV6-2 or TRBV6-3 to TRBJ2-3; D uncertain. CDR1 and CDR2 from the germline V gene are MNHEY and SVGEGT. The V gene lost 4 bases and the J gene lost 3 bases, with 8 bases spanning the gap. This CDR3 region has 13 residues. The CDR3 nucleotides read TGTGCCAGCAGTTCGAAGGAAACAGATACGCAGTATTTT. Protein sequence: CASSSKETDTQYF.

This clonotype turned up a few times. The CDR3 sequence is CASSTGWEQNIQYF. In DNA, the CDR3 is TGTGCCAGCAGTACAGGGTGGGAACAAAACATTCAGTACTTC. The V call is TRBV3-1, the J call TRBJ2-4, with a weak D call TRBD1 (6 bases). Trimming took 6 bases from V and 5 from J, leaving 14 bases between them. CDR3 length: 14 amino acids. Germline V lookup: CDR1 LGHDT, CDR2 YNNKEL (reference sequence).

This clonotype was counted a few times. J is TRBJ2-5 and V is TRBV2; D could derive from TRBD1 or TRBD2 (5 bases each). The CDR3 covers 15 residues. In germline, CDR1 is SNHLY, CDR2 FYNNEI. The germline V and J ends were trimmed by 4 bases and 0 bases, with 12 bases remaining between them. The CDR3 DNA reads TGTGCCAGCAGTGGCGGGCAGGGCTACCAAGAGACCCAGTACTTC. Its translation: CASSGGQGYQETQYF.

The chain links TRBV7-2 to TRBJ2-1; 7 nucleotides agree with TRBD2. CDR1 and CDR2 from the germline V gene are SGHTA and FQGNSA. CDR3 length: 17 amino acids. Trimming at V came to 3 bases and at J to 3 bases, leaving 11 bases not matched to a gene. CDR3 sequence: CASSFSLAGDNYNEQFF. In DNA form, the CDR3 reads TGTGCCAGCAGCTTTAGTTTGGCGGGAGATAACTACAATGAGCAGTTCTTC.

This clonotype appeared many times. The rearrangement links TRBV2 to TRBJ2-1, with 15 bases matching TRBD2. The CDR3 sequence is 13 residues long. Germline-derived CDR1 and CDR2 are SNHLY and FYNNEI. V gave up 6 bases and J gave up 10 bases; unmatched junction bases: 1. This chain's CDR3 is CASRGLAGGEQFF. The CDR3 DNA follows: TGTGCCAGCAGAGGACTAGCGGGAGGGGAGCAGTTCTTC.

This clonotype was detected a few times. Here the CDR3 DNA reads TGTGCCAGCTCACTGACGGGGCCCCCCACAGATACGCAGTATTTT. Protein: CASSLTGPPTDTQYF. V gene TRBV18 combines with J gene TRBJ2-3, with D possibly called TRBD1 or TRBD2 (5 bases each). Germline V gene data show CDR1 as KGHSH and CDR2 as LQKENI. The CDR3 has 15 amino acids. V lost 4 bases and J 2 bases, leaving 13 bases between the germline ends.

In its sample, this clonotype was seen many times. The chain carries TRBV7-6 and TRBJ1-5; D is undetermined. This CDR3 is built from 14 residues. Trimming took 5 bases from V and 7 from J, leaving 15 bases between them. Germline CDR1 is SGHVS and CDR2 is FNYEAQ. The CDR3 region is CASSPLGSYQPQHF. DNA of the CDR3: TGTGCCAGCAGCCCACTCGGTAGTTACCAGCCCCAGCATTTT.

In its sample, this clonotype was seen a few times. The chain uses TRBV20-1 and TRBJ2-5; the D call may be TRBD1 or TRBD2 (6 bases each). The CDR3 loop spans 12 amino acids. Looked up from germline, CDR1 is DFQATT and CDR2 is SNEGSKA (reference sequence). With 6 bases removed from V and 5 bases from J, the gap between germline ends came to 13 bases. CDR3 residues: CSAEEGGETQYF. CDR3 nucleotides: TGCAGTGCAGAGGAAGGGGGGGAGACCCAGTACTTC.

This chain connects TRBV5-6 to TRBJ1-1, with 7 bases aligning to TRBD1. With 0 bases clipped from V and 1 base from J, the junction kept 6 bases outside the gene matches. CDR3 length: 16 residues. Germline-derived CDR1 and CDR2 are SGHDT and YYEEEE. The CDR3 sequence: CASSLDRGQPNTEAFF. DNA of the CDR3: TGTGCCAGCAGCTTGGACAGGGGACAGCCGAACACTGAAGCTTTCTTT.

This clonotype was observed a handful of times. This chain links TRBV7-9 with TRBJ2-7; D not resolved. The germline gives CDR1 SEHNR, CDR2 FQNEAQ (reference sequence). Trimming stripped 0 bases from V and 6 bases from J, with 12 bases between. The CDR3 contains 14 residues. The chain's CDR3 is CASSLAVGTIEQYF. CDR3 DNA: TGTGCCAGCAGCTTAGCTGTGGGTACCATCGAGCAGTACTTC. Variable domain in full (rest from reference TRBV7-9 and TRBJ2-7): DTGVSQNPRHKITKRGQNVTFRCDPISEHNRLYWYRQTLGQGPEFLTYFQNEAQLEKSRLLSDRFSAERPKGSFSTLEIQRTEQGDSAMYLCASSLAVGTIEQYFGPGTRLTVT.

A few counts support this clonotype. The chain uses TRBV30 and TRBJ2-7, with 8 bases fitting TRBD2. Germline CDR1 reads GTSNPN; CDR2 reads SVGIG (reference sequence). The CDR3 has 17 residues. J lost 4 bases, V lost 4 bases, and 18 bases had no gene match. The CDR3 region is CAWKREKKGISRYEQYF. The CDR3 DNA sequence: TGTGCCTGGAAGCGGGAGAAAAAAGGGATATCGCGGTACGAGCAGTACTTC.

This clonotype has at least ten counts. J is TRBJ2-7 and V is TRBV3-1, with D perhaps TRBD2 (5 bases). The CDR3 is 12 amino acids. V shed 4 bases and J shed 4 bases, with 8 bases lying between them. Germline values: CDR1 LGHDT, CDR2 YNNKEL (reference sequence). CDR3 loop: CASSRLNYEQYF. CDR3 DNA: TGTGCCAGCAGCCGACTAAATTACGAGCAGTACTTC.

This clonotype was seen more than once but under ten times. This sequence joins TRBV9 and TRBJ1-5, with D possibly matching TRBD1 (5 bases). Looked up from germline, CDR1 is SGDLS and CDR2 is YYNGEE. The CDR3 is 15 amino acids. V was cut by 2 bases and J by 5 bases, with 14 bases left in between. CDR3 amino acids: CASSVGGVADQPQHF. CDR3 nucleotide sequence: TGTGCCAGCAGCGTGGGAGGGGTTGCTGATCAGCCCCAGCATTTT.

The chain carries TRBV5-1 and TRBJ1-6; no clear D gene. The CDR3 consists of 14 residues. The V and J ends lost 4 bases and 7 bases respectively, with 12 bases between them. CDR1 and CDR2 from the germline V gene are SGHRS and YFSETQ. CDR3 amino acids: CASSPTGLNSPLHF. DNA for the CDR3: TGCGCCAGCAGCCCAACCGGGCTAAATTCACCCCTCCACTTT. Complete variable domain (other parts from reference TRBV5-1 and TRBJ1-6): KAGVTQTPRYLIKTRGQQVTLSCSPISGHRSVSWYQQTPGQGLQFLFEYFSETQRNKGNFPGRFSGRQFSNSRSEMNVSTLELGDSALYLCASSPTGLNSPLHFGNGTRLTVT.

This clonotype was detected ten times or more. The V gene is TRBV29-1, the J gene TRBJ2-3; 7 bases line up with TRBD1. Trimming removed 5 bases from V and 0 bases from J; junction bases left unmatched: 8. CDR1 SQVTM and CDR2 ANQGSEA come from the germline V gene. This CDR3 has 15 amino acids. Here the CDR3 reads CSVNPGQISTDTQYF. The CDR3 DNA follows: TGCAGCGTTAACCCGGGACAGATCAGCACAGATACGCAGTATTTT.

The chain combines TRBV18 with TRBJ2-5; no clear D. Trimming left V 3 bases short and J 2 bases short, with 13 bases between. Germline CDR1 KGHSH, CDR2 LQKENI. There are 15 residues in the CDR3. Here the CDR3 DNA reads TGTGCCAGCTCACCGCAGCCACCCCAACAAGAGACCCAGTACTTC. Translating gives CASSPQPPQQETQYF.

This clonotype was found many times. This chain connects TRBV12-3 or TRBV12-4 to TRBJ1-2; D gene unclear. This CDR3 spans 11 amino acids. V shed 3 bases and J shed 7 bases, with 6 bases lying between them. CDR3 in DNA: TGTGCCAGCAGTTTGCGGGGTGGCTACACCTTC. This gives the protein CASSLRGGYTF.

This clonotype has more than one count but fewer than ten. This chain links TRBV7-3 with TRBJ1-1; the D gene is possibly TRBD1 (6 bases). The germline CDR1 and CDR2 sequences are SGHTA and FQGTGA. V lost 5 bases, J lost 3 bases, and 10 bases lay in between. The CDR3 consists of 13 residues. The CDR3 loop reads CASSQGQYTEAFF. CDR3 in DNA: TGTGCCAGCAGCCAAGGACAGTACACTGAAGCTTTCTTT.

This clonotype was seen a handful of times. V and J are TRBV5-1 and TRBJ2-3, with 12 bases identical to TRBD2. The CDR3 runs 15 residues. CDR1 is SGHRS, CDR2 YFSETQ, per germline. After removal of 4 bases from V and 5 bases from J, the junction contained 5 bases not matched to a gene. CDR3 in amino acids: CASSPGLAGRDTQYF. The CDR3 coding sequence is TGCGCCAGCAGCCCCGGACTAGCGGGGCGAGATACGCAGTATTTT.

CDR3 DNA sequence: TGTGCCCCGGACGGACGGAACACTGAAGCTTTCTTT. Amino acid sequence: CAPDGRNTEAFF. This chain uses TRBV24-1 with TRBJ1-1, with D hard to call. CDR1 KGHDR and CDR2 SFDVKD come from the germline V gene. V lost 12 bases and J lost 1, with 11 bases in between. There are 12 residues in the CDR3.

In its sample, this clonotype was seen a few times. The chain has TRBV6-5 and TRBJ2-1; TRBD2 might be the D (6 bases). The germline CDR1 and CDR2 sequences are MNHEY and SVGAGI. The CDR3 spans 12 residues. V shed 3 bases and J shed 14 bases, with 14 bases lying between them. CDR3 sequence: CASSYGGGYEFF. The CDR3, as DNA: TGTGCCAGCAGTTATGGAGGAGGGTACGAGTTCTTC.

This clonotype appeared a few times. The chain uses TRBV12-3 or TRBV12-4 and TRBJ2-7; no clear D. The CDR3 is 14 amino acids. V was cut by 1 base and J by 0 bases, with 7 bases left in between. The CDR3 spells CASSLDSVSYEQYF. As DNA, the CDR3 is TGTGCCAGCAGTTTAGACAGCGTCTCCTACGAGCAGTACTTC.

This clonotype was seen a few times. The rearrangement joins TRBV2 to TRBJ2-3, with a weak D call TRBD2 (5 bases). V was clipped by 7 bases and J by 4 bases, with 15 bases between them. This CDR3 comprises 14 residues. Germline CDR1 SNHLY, CDR2 FYNNEI. CDR3 nucleotides: TGTGCCAGCAAAACCCCGAGGGTCCCAGATACGCAGTATTTT. It encodes CASKTPRVPDTQYF.

The table lists this clonotype with a few counts. The CDR3 DNA reads TGCGCCAGCAGCCAGAGGATGCGCCAGGGAATCTTTTATAACGAGCAGTACTTC. Protein product: CASSQRMRQGIFYNEQYF. This chain connects TRBV4-1 to TRBJ2-7; tentative D call: TRBD1 (5 bases). The CDR3 is made up of 18 amino acids. CDR1 is MGHRA and CDR2 is YSYEKL in the germline V gene. V lost 3 bases to trimming and J lost 5 bases, with 26 bases between them.